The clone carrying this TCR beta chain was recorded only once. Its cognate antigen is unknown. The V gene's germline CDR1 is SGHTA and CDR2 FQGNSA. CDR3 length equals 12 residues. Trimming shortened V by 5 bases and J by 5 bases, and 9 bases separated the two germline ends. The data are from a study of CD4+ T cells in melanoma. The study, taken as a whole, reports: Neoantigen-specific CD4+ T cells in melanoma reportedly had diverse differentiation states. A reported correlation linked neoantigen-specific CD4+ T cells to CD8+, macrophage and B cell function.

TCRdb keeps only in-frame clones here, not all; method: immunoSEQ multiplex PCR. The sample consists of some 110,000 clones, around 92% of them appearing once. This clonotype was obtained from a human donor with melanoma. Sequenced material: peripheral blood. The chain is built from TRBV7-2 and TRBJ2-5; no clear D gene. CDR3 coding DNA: TGTGCCAGCAGCCCCCTATCGGAGACCCAGTACTTC. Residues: CASSPLSETQYF. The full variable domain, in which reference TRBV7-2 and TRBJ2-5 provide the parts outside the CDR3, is GAGVSQSPSNKVTEKGKDVELRCDPISGHTALYWYRQSLGQGLEFLIYFQGNSAPDKSGLPSDRFSAERTGGSVSTLTIQRTQQEDSAVYLCASSPLSETQYFGPGTRLLVL.